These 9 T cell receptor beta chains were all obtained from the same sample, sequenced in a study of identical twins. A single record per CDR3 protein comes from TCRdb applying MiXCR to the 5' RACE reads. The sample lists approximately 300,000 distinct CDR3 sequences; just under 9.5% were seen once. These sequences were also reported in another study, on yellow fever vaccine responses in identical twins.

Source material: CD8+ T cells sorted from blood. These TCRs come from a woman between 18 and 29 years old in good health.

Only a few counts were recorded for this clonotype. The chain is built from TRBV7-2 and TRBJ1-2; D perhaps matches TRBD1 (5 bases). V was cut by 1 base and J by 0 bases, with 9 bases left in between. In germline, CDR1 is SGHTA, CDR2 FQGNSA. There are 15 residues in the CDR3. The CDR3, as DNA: TGTGCCAGCAGCTTAGATCCAGGGCCTAACTATGGCTACACCTTC. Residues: CASSLDPGPNYGYTF.

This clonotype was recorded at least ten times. CDR3: CASSPQGAAYEQYF. The CDR3, as DNA: TGTGCCAGCAGTCCTCAGGGAGCAGCCTACGAGCAGTACTTC. The J gene is TRBJ2-7, the V gene TRBV27, with D possibly called TRBD1 or TRBD2 (5 bases each). Germline CDR1 reads MNHEY; CDR2 reads SMNVEV (reference sequence). Trimming cost V 5 bases and J 2 bases, with 13 bases left between them. The CDR3 spans 14 residues.

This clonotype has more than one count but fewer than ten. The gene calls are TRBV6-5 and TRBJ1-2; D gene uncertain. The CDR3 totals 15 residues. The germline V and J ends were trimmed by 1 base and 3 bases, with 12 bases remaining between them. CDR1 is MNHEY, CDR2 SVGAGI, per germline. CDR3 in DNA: TGTGCCAGCAGTTACTTTAAAGGTCCCGACTATGGCTACACCTTC. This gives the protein CASSYFKGPDYGYTF.

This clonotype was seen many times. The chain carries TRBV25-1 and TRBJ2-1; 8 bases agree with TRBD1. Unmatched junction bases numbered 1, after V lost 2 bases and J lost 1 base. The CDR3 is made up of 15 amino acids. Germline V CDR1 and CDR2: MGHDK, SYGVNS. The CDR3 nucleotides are TGTGCCAGCAGTGAAGGGACAGGTTCCTACAATGAGCAGTTCTTC. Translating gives CASSEGTGSYNEQFF.

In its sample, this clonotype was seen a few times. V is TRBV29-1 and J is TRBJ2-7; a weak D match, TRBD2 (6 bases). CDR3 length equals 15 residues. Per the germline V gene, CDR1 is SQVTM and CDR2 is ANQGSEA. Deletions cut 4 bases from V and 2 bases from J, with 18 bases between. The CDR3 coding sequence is TGCAGCGTTGCTGGGGTGCAGGGAGGCGCCTACGAGCAGTACTTC. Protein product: CSVAGVQGGAYEQYF.

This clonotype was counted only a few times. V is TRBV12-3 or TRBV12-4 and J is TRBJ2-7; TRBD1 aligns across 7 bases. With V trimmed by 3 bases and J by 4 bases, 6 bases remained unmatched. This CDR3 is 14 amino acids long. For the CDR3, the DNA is TGTGCCAGCAGTTTTGGGGACAGCCCTTACGAGCAGTACTTC. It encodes CASSFGDSPYEQYF.

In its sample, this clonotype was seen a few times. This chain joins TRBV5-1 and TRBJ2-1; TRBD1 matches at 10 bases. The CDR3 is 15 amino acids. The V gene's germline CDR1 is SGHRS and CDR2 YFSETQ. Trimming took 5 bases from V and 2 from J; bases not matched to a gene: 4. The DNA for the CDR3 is TGCGCCAGCAGAGAAGGGACAGGGGCCTACAATGAGCAGTTCTTC. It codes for CASREGTGAYNEQFF. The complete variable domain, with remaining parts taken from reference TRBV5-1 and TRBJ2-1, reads KAGVTQTPRYLIKTRGQQVTLSCSPISGHRSVSWYQQTPGQGLQFLFEYFSETQRNKGNFPGRFSGRQFSNSRSEMNVSTLELGDSALYLCASREGTGAYNEQFFGPGTRLTVL.

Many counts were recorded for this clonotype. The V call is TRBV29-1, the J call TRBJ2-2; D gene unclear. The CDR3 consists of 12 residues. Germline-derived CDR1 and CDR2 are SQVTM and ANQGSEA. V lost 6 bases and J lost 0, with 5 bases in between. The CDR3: CSVPANTGELFF. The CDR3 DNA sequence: TGCAGCGTACCCGCGAACACCGGGGAGCTGTTTTTT.

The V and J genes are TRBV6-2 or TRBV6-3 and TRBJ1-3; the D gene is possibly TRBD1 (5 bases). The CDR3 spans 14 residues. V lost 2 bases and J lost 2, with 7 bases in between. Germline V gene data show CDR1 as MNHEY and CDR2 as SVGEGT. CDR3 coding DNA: TGTGCCAGCAGTTACGACAGCACTGGAAACACCATATATTTT. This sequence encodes CASSYDSTGNTIYF.